These T cell receptor beta chains were read from a single sample in a study of blood T cell repertoires in COVID-19. Profiling relied on immunoSEQ multiplex PCR, and the TCRdb table lists in-frame clones only, not all of them. The table has over 200,000 clones, around 83% seen once. The sequenced sample consisted of peripheral blood. The receptor source for this set is a man aged 40-55 years who had recovered from COVID-19. Both conserved end residues are part of each CDR3. D genes are given only for firm matches. The size entry is marked missing in some rows and otherwise reads once, few, many or a size class.

CDR3aa	CDR3nt	len	v_gene	j_gene	abundance	d_gene
CASSAWTGNYNEQFF	TGTGCCAGCAGCGCTTGGACAGGGAATTACAATGAGCAGTTCTTC	15	TRBV7-2	TRBJ2-1	-	TRBD1
CASSLGGGGAEAFF	TGTGCCAGCAGCTTAGGAGGGGGAGGGGCTGAAGCTTTCTTT	14	TRBV7-8	TRBJ1-1	-	-
CASSDWFRGNTIYF	TGTGCCAGTAGTGATTGGTTCAGGGGAAACACCATATATTTT	14	TRBV19	TRBJ1-3	-	-
CASSTGYGYTF	TGTGCCAGCAGCACGGGCTATGGCTACACCTTC	11	TRBV5-4	TRBJ1-2	once	-
CASSRGGGYTF	TGTGCCAGTAGTCGGGGGGGAGGCTACACCTTC	11	TRBV19	TRBJ1-2	-	-
CASSTIRGLSNYGYTF	TGTGCCAGCAGCACCATCAGGGGGCTGTCTAACTATGGCTACACCTTC	16	TRBV7-2	TRBJ1-2	few	TRBD1
CASSPGATSGEADTQYF	TGTGCCAGCAGCCCAGGGGCGACTAGCGGGGAGGCAGATACGCAGTATTTT	17	TRBV11-3	TRBJ2-3	-	TRBD2
CASSQGQGMDYGYTF	TGTGCCAGCAGCCAAGGACAGGGAATGGACTATGGCTACACCTTC	15	TRBV5-4	TRBJ1-2	-	TRBD1
CASTNGAAGDQPQHF	TGCGCCAGCACTAACGGGGCTGCAGGGGATCAGCCCCAGCATTTT	15	TRBV10-2	TRBJ1-5	-	-
CASSPSQGNSPLHF	TGTGCCAGCAGCCCCTCACAGGGGAATTCACCCCTCCACTTT	14	TRBV3-1/TRBV3-2	TRBJ1-6	-	TRBD1
CASSKGLAGGLRSETQYF	TGTGCCAGCAGCAAGGGACTAGCGGGGGGCCTCCGGTCGGAGACCCAGTACTTC	18	TRBV5-4	TRBJ2-5	-	TRBD2
CASSPRTGTQGEQFF	TGTGCCAGCAGCCCAAGGACAGGGACACAGGGTGAGCAGTTCTTC	15	TRBV5-4	TRBJ2-1	-	TRBD1
CASRGGQGAVNYGYTF	TGTGCCAGCAGGGGGGGACAGGGGGCTGTTAACTATGGCTACACCTTC	16	TRBV27	TRBJ1-2	-	TRBD1
CASSLSRGRGYTF	TGCGCCAGCAGCTTGTCCCGGGGTAGGGGCTACACCTTC	13	TRBV5-1	TRBJ1-2	once	-
CASSRILSGADEAFF	TGCGCCAGCAGCCGAATTTTGTCAGGGGCCGATGAAGCTTTCTTT	15	TRBV4-3	TRBJ1-1	-	-
CSGGQGSTGELFF	TGCAGCGGGGGACAGGGGAGCACCGGGGAGCTGTTTTTT	13	TRBV29-1	TRBJ2-2	few	TRBD1
CASSPGTGGNEKLFF	TGCGCCAGCAGCCCAGGGACAGGGGGGAATGAAAAACTGTTTTTT	15	TRBV4-3	TRBJ1-4	-	TRBD1
CASSQVRTGELFF	TGTGCCAGCAGCCAAGTCCGCACCGGGGAGCTGTTTTTT	13	TRBV14	TRBJ2-2	-	-
CASKGGEGRGQPQHF	TGTGCCAGTAAAGGGGGGGAGGGGAGAGGTCAGCCCCAGCATTTT	15	TRBV19	TRBJ1-5	once	-
CASSLAAGGMNTEAFF	TGCGCCAGCAGCTTGGCCGCAGGGGGTATGAACACTGAAGCTTTCTTT	16	TRBV5-1	TRBJ1-1	once	TRBD1
CASSERTGDSPLHF	TGCGCCAGCAGCGAACGGACGGGGGATTCACCCCTCCACTTT	14	TRBV5-1	TRBJ1-6	-	-
CASSKAILAGAYNEQFF	TGTGCCAGCAGCAAAGCAATACTAGCGGGGGCCTACAATGAGCAGTTCTTC	17	TRBV21-1	TRBJ2-1	-	-